Given below is one T cell receptor beta chain in context. Samples underwent the assay at deep level. DNA from unsorted PBMC was sequenced on ten immunoSEQ deep assay plates. Study processing details: ImmunoSEQ junction-only sequences lacked quality scores, so their filtering differed. TCRdb's copy holds only in-frame clones and misses some; the assay was immunoSEQ multiplex PCR. V and J calls and clone size are those listed in that table; D and trimming were worked out from the DNA. The table lists around 500,000 clones, roughly three quarters of them singletons. This sample was taken from a study of shared clonotypes between healthy human individuals. The sequence came from a woman aged 40 to 55 in good health. Some clones in this sample may be carry-over from other donors' samples. The sequenced sample was PBMCs.

The CDR3 region is CASRRDRNSPLHF. The CDR3 region has the DNA TGTGCCAGCCGCCGGGACAGAAATTCACCCCTCCACTTT. The chain joins TRBV7-3 to TRBJ1-6, with TRBD1 identical over 7 bases. The CDR3 is 13 residues long. Germline V gene lookup returns CDR1 SGHTA and CDR2 FQGTGA. The trim removed 8 bases at V and 7 bases at J, leaving 5 bases unmatched.